This TCR beta chain came from a study of early T cells in non-severe SARS-CoV-2 infection. Whole-study context: Bulk RNA from unsorted whole blood was sequenced; chains were unpaired.

TCRdb processed the 5' RACE reads anew with MiXCR; each CDR3 protein has one entry. The table shows about 64,000 distinct CDR3 sequences, with around 19% occurring only once. Germline V gives CDR1 SGHTA, CDR2 FQGNSA. The CDR3 totals 13 residues. The V and J ends lost 4 bases and 1 base respectively, with 4 bases between them. The receptor's source is an adult who was a healthcare worker with PCR-confirmed SARS-CoV-2 infection or an uninfected control (not recorded which). The sequencing here drew on whole blood, taken at baseline. The V gene is TRBV7-2, the J gene TRBJ2-2, with D uncertain. CDR3 amino acids: CASSSMNTGELFF. In DNA, the CDR3 is TGTGCCAGCAGCTCAATGAACACCGGGGAGCTGTTTTTT.